The next 24 T cell receptor beta chains were all read from a single sample in a study of cytomegalovirus exposure and HLA in healthy donors. PCR involved 60 Vbeta and 13 Jbeta primers. Using immunoSEQ multiplex PCR, the repertoire was profiled, and TCRdb retains in-frame clones only, with some absent. The repertoire consists of about 160,000 clones, with over 60% occurring once and the leading ten covering just under 1%. Sequencing was done on a sample of PBMCs. The receptors originated from a woman aged 45-65 years in good health and CMV-seropositive.

V usage is TRBV7-8 and J usage is TRBJ2-5; 8 bases match TRBD2. Germline values: CDR1 SGHVS, CDR2 FQNEAQ. J was trimmed by 2 bases and V by 5 bases; bases with no gene match: 16. This CDR3 is built from 18 residues. The CDR3 reads CASSPTQRELYRQETQYF. The CDR3 bases are TGTGCCAGCAGCCCAACTCAGCGGGAGCTTTATCGGCAAGAGACCCAGTACTTC.

The chain recombines TRBV4-3 with TRBJ1-1; D possibly corresponds to TRBD1 (5 bases). This CDR3 is 15 amino acids long. Trimming pared 1 base from V and 1 base from J, leaving 10 bases between. Germline-derived CDR1 and CDR2 are LGHNA and YSLEER. As DNA, the CDR3 is TGCGCCAGCAGCCAAGGTTTACAGGCGAACACTGAAGCTTTCTTT. Amino acids: CASSQGLQANTEAFF.

As concerns this clone: Germline and junction disagree at one end, which may indicate a read error. V gene TRBV7-9 combines with J gene TRBJ1-2, with 10 bases that match TRBD1. The CDR3 extends over 13 amino acids. The germline gives CDR1 SEHNR, CDR2 FQNEAQ (reference sequence). The CDR3 DNA is TGTGCCAGCAGCTTAACTCGGACAGGGGGATTTTTTTTC. Protein product: CASSLTRTGGFFF.

The rearrangement links TRBV14 to TRBJ1-1; D possibly corresponds to TRBD1 (5 bases). The V gene's germline CDR1 is SGHDN and CDR2 FVKESK. Trimming took off 4 bases at V and 0 bases at J, with 15 bases between the two ends. CDR3 length equals 16 residues. Here the CDR3 reads CASSPQQGWMNTEAFF. The CDR3 region has the DNA TGTGCCAGCAGCCCCCAGCAGGGATGGATGAACACTGAAGCTTTCTTT.

This clone was picked up a small number of times. J is TRBJ2-1 and V is TRBV5-1, with 11 bases matching TRBD2. CDR3 size: 16 residues. CDR1 SGHRS and CDR2 YFSETQ come from the germline V gene. After removal of 3 bases from V and 9 bases from J, the junction contained 11 bases not matched to a gene. CDR3 in DNA: TGCGCCAGCAGCTGGACCGTAGCGGGGGGGCCTGGTGAGCAGTTCTTC. Translating it yields CASSWTVAGGPGEQFF. The whole variable domain, remainder taken from reference TRBV5-1 and TRBJ2-1, is KAGVTQTPRYLIKTRGQQVTLSCSPISGHRSVSWYQQTPGQGLQFLFEYFSETQRNKGNFPGRFSGRQFSNSRSEMNVSTLELGDSALYLCASSWTVAGGPGEQFFGPGTRLTVL.

The gene calls are TRBV28 and TRBJ2-3; weak D call: TRBD2 (5 bases). The CDR3 runs 15 residues. V gave up 2 bases and J gave up 5 bases, with 14 bases separating them. Germline V gene lookup returns CDR1 MDHEN and CDR2 SYDVKM. CDR3 in amino acids: CASSLGESSLDTQYF. The CDR3 coding sequence is TGTGCCAGCAGTTTAGGGGAGTCCTCTTTAGATACGCAGTATTTT.

The chain carries TRBV29-1 and TRBJ1-1, with 10 bases aligning to TRBD1. The CDR3 contains 14 residues. Germline trimming cut 5 bases from V and 5 bases from J; bases unmatched to any gene: 8. The V gene's germline CDR1 is SQVTM and CDR2 ANQGSEA. CDR3 in amino acids: CSVPKTGGLTEAFF. CDR3 DNA: TGCAGCGTTCCTAAGACAGGGGGCTTGACTGAAGCTTTCTTT.

The chain uses TRBV21-1 and TRBJ1-5. TRBV21-1 is a pseudogene locus. The CDR3 spans 16 residues. CDR3 sequence reads: CASSKSSGDSNQPQHF. The CDR3 coding sequence is TGTGCCAGCAGCAAAAGCTCTGGAGATAGCAATCAGCCCCAGCATTTT.

V and J are TRBV4-1 and TRBJ1-6; tentatively, D is TRBD1 (6 bases). Trimming took off 1 base at V and 6 bases at J, with 10 bases between the two ends. The germline gives CDR1 MGHRA, CDR2 YSYEKL. This CDR3 spans 15 amino acids. As DNA, the CDR3 is TGCGCCAGCAGCCAAGTCTGGACAGTTAATTCACCCCTCCACTTT. The encoded protein is CASSQVWTVNSPLHF.

The J gene is TRBJ1-2, the V gene TRBV2; 8 bases map to TRBD1. V gave up 8 bases and J gave up 8 bases; unmatched junction bases: 10. This CDR3 spans 13 amino acids. Germline V gene data show CDR1 as SNHLY and CDR2 as FYNNEI. CDR3 coding DNA: TGTGCCAGCGACCAGGACAGGGTGGGGGGCTACACCTTC. Translated, it gives CASDQDRVGGYTF.

The chain joins TRBV7-2 to TRBJ2-7; 7 nucleotides match TRBD1. Germline lookup yields CDR1 SGHTA and CDR2 FQGNSA. V lost 5 bases to trimming and J lost 3 bases; unmatched junction nucleotides: 4. The CDR3 is made up of 13 amino acids. The CDR3 here is CASSPRQGYEQYF. Written as DNA, the CDR3 is TGTGCCAGCAGCCCTCGACAGGGCTACGAGCAGTACTTC.

This sequence joins TRBV29-1 and TRBJ2-5, with D tentatively TRBD1 (5 bases). This CDR3 is built from 13 residues. Germline CDR1 SQVTM, CDR2 ANQGSEA. Trimming shortened V by 5 bases and J by 2 bases, and 12 bases separated the two germline ends. The CDR3 sequence is CSVQGRAQETQYF. The CDR3 bases are TGCAGCGTTCAGGGCAGGGCTCAAGAGACCCAGTACTTC.

This rearrangement joins TRBV6-1 to TRBJ1-2; D uncertain. The V end was cut by 0 bases, the J end by 4 bases, with 9 bases between. Germline V CDR1 and CDR2: MNHNS, SASEGT. The CDR3 runs 14 residues. The CDR3 DNA follows: TGTGCCAGCAGTGAAGCGCGGCGGGGCTATGGCTACACCTTC. Translation: CASSEARRGYGYTF.

The chain links TRBV6-5 to TRBJ2-1; 8 bases map to TRBD2. Germline V lookup: CDR1 MNHEY, CDR2 SVGAGI. Trimming took 6 bases from V and 6 from J; bases not matched to a gene: 10. This CDR3 spans 15 amino acids. The CDR3 DNA is TGTGCCAGCAGGGGACTAGGGCGGGTCATCAATGAGCAGTTCTTC. Its protein product is CASRGLGRVINEQFF.

The V and J genes are TRBV19 and TRBJ2-2; D may be TRBD1 (6 bases). CDR3 length: 21 residues. Trimming left V 5 bases short and J 0 bases short, with 28 bases between. Germline assignment: CDR1 LNHDA and CDR2 SQIVND (reference sequence). The CDR3 reads CASSPYPGETKLETNTGELFF. The CDR3 nucleotides are TGTGCCAGTAGTCCGTACCCAGGGGAGACCAAGCTTGAAACGAACACCGGGGAGCTGTTTTTT.

The chain employs TRBV28 and TRBJ1-1; 8 bases match TRBD1. Trimming cost V 10 bases and J 6 bases; bases outside gene matches: 10. Germline CDR1 reads MDHEN; CDR2 reads SYDVKM. The CDR3 consists of 13 residues. CDR3 sequence: CATGTGLWAEAFF. In DNA form, the CDR3 reads TGTGCCACCGGGACAGGCTTATGGGCTGAAGCTTTCTTT.

The chain couples TRBV7-9 to TRBJ2-3; D is perhaps TRBD2 (6 bases). Germline V gives CDR1 SEHNR, CDR2 FQNEAQ (reference sequence). The CDR3 covers 15 residues. V lost 1 base, J lost 6 bases, and 14 bases lay in between. DNA for the CDR3: TGTGCCAGCAGCTTAGTGTCGGGAGCAAGGGATACGCAGTATTTT. It encodes CASSLVSGARDTQYF.

This chain uses TRBV28 with TRBJ2-3; possibly TRBD1 for D (6 bases). Trimming pared 6 bases from V and 4 bases from J, leaving 11 bases between. The CDR3 has 13 residues. The V gene's germline CDR1 is MDHEN and CDR2 SYDVKM. As DNA, the CDR3 is TGTGCCAGCAGACTCCAGGGGTCAGATACGCAGTATTTT. It specifies CASRLQGSDTQYF.

The chain combines TRBV2 with TRBJ2-7; D call uncertain. The V gene lost 4 bases and the J gene lost 3 bases, with 4 bases spanning the gap. CDR1 and CDR2 (germline): SNHLY, FYNNEI. The CDR3 is 11 amino acids. The CDR3 sequence is CASSVSYEQYF. The CDR3 region has the DNA TGTGCCAGCAGTGTCAGCTACGAGCAGTACTTC.

V and J are TRBV7-2 and TRBJ2-1; 10 bases map to TRBD1. V shed 5 bases, J shed 8 bases, and the junction held 6 bases outside the gene matches. Germline loops: CDR1 SGHTA, CDR2 FQGNSA. CDR3 size: 14 residues. CDR3 DNA: TGTGCCAGCAGCCAAGACAGGGGGCGCGATGAGCAGTTCTTC. It translates to CASSQDRGRDEQFF.

The rearrangement uses TRBV19 and TRBJ1-3, with D maybe TRBD1 (5 bases). V was clipped by 5 bases and J by 2 bases, with 13 bases between them. This CDR3 has 15 residues. Germline V CDR1 and CDR2: LNHDA, SQIVND (reference sequence). Here the CDR3 DNA reads TGTGCCAGTAGTGCCGACAGTATCCCTGGAAACACCATATATTTT. The encoded protein is CASSADSIPGNTIYF.

The chain links TRBV6-5 to TRBJ1-1, with D possibly TRBD1 on 5 matching bases. The CDR3 runs to 13 residues. Trimming pared 6 bases from V and 5 bases from J, leaving 13 bases between. CDR1 and CDR2 from the germline V gene are MNHEY and SVGAGI. The CDR3 loop reads CASSLGGETEAFF. The CDR3 DNA sequence: TGTGCCAGCAGCCTCGGGGGTGAGACTGAAGCTTTCTTT.

In this sample, this clone turned up once. The chain has TRBV7-9 and TRBJ2-7, with 9 bases matching TRBD1. The CDR3 totals 14 residues. J gave up 5 bases and V 1 base, and 3 bases lay outside the gene matches. The V gene's germline CDR1 is SEHNR and CDR2 FQNEAQ (reference sequence). The CDR3 bases are TGTGCCAGCAGCTTAGGGACAGGGGTCCACGAGCAGTACTTC. Amino acid sequence: CASSLGTGVHEQYF.

The V call is TRBV2, the J call TRBJ2-1, with 9 bases matching TRBD2. The CDR3 sequence is 13 residues long. J was trimmed by 14 bases and V by 7 bases; bases with no gene match: 12. The germline CDR1 and CDR2 sequences are SNHLY and FYNNEI. CDR3 DNA: TGTGCCAGCATTCCCCTCGCGGGGGGGCCGGAGTTCTTC. Translating gives CASIPLAGGPEFF.